The 15 T cell receptor beta chains below were found in one sample sequenced in a study of response to subunit inactivated influenza vaccine. TCRdb reprocessed the RT-PCR reads with MiXCR, giving one entry per CDR3 protein. The data hold hundreds of thousands of distinct CDR3 sequences, with over 9.5% observed a single time. The starting material was PBMCs from blood, obtained on the day of vaccination. Receptors originate from a man in his fifties or sixties who received an inactivated influenza vaccine.

Only a few counts were recorded for this clonotype. As DNA, the CDR3 is TGCAGTGCTAACAGGTATCCCCCCACCAGCTCCTACGAGCAGTACTTC. It is translated as CSANRYPPTSSYEQYF. This chain connects TRBV20-1 to TRBJ2-7; D might be TRBD1 (5 bases). CDR1 is DFQATT and CDR2 is SNEGSKA in the germline V gene (reference sequence). V lost 4 bases to trimming and J lost 0 bases, with 19 bases between them. The CDR3 runs to 16 residues.

The table lists this clonotype with a few counts. The gene calls are TRBV12-3 or TRBV12-4 and TRBJ2-1; 9 positions agree with TRBD2. The V and J ends lost 4 bases and 7 bases, in that order; junction bases with no gene match: 8. The CDR3 has 15 amino acids. The chain's CDR3 is CASSYRIAGANEQFF. The DNA of the CDR3 is TGTGCCAGCAGTTACAGGATAGCGGGAGCTAATGAGCAGTTCTTC.

This clonotype was counted a few times. The chain employs TRBV5-1 and TRBJ2-1, with D perhaps TRBD1 (5 bases). The CDR3 contains 14 residues. Trimming removed 3 bases at V and 8 bases at J, with 15 bases between. From germline, CDR1 is SGHRS and CDR2 YFSETQ. The CDR3 here is CASSSIHRPHEQFF. DNA of the CDR3: TGCGCCAGCAGCTCTATCCACAGGCCCCATGAGCAGTTCTTC.

V and J are TRBV24-1 and TRBJ2-3; D possibly matches TRBD1 or TRBD2 (6 bases each). Germline-derived CDR1 and CDR2 are KGHDR and SFDVKD. V gave up 4 bases and J gave up 3 bases, with 22 bases separating them. The CDR3 sequence is 18 residues long. In nucleotides, the CDR3 is TGTGCCACCAGTGACCCAGCCACTCCGGGAGACAGGACAGATACGCAGTATTTT. It encodes CATSDPATPGDRTDTQYF.

V gene TRBV4-3 combines with J gene TRBJ2-2; D might be TRBD1 (6 bases). Looked up from germline, CDR1 is LGHNA and CDR2 is YSLEER. This CDR3 is built from 15 residues. The V end was cut by 4 bases, the J end by 4 bases, with 13 bases between. The CDR3 nucleotides are TGCGCCAGCAGCCGCGACAGGCTGAGCACCGGGGAGCTGTTTTTT. It codes for CASSRDRLSTGELFF.

This clonotype was seen a few times. The V and J genes are TRBV7-9 and TRBJ2-7; 7 nucleotides match TRBD1. The J segment lost 1 base and the V segment lost 5 bases, leaving 8 bases of the junction unmatched. Germline V gene sequence: CDR1 SEHNR, CDR2 FQNEAQ (reference sequence). The CDR3 spans 15 residues. As DNA, the CDR3 is TGTGCCAGCAGCCCAAGGACAGGTTGGTCCTACGAGCAGTACTTC. Residues: CASSPRTGWSYEQYF. The full variable domain, completed using reference TRBV7-9 and TRBJ2-7, is DTGVSQNPRHKITKRGQNVTFRCDPISEHNRLYWYRQTLGQGPEFLTYFQNEAQLEKSRLLSDRFSAERPKGSFSTLEIQRTEQGDSAMYLCASSPRTGWSYEQYFGPGTRLTVT.

There are a few counts of this clonotype. This chain links TRBV27 with TRBJ2-7; D is tentatively TRBD1 or TRBD2 (5 bases each). The V gene's germline CDR1 is MNHEY and CDR2 SMNVEV (reference sequence). The CDR3 is 15 residues long. V was shortened by 4 bases and J by 2 bases, with 15 bases between the two germline ends. In nucleotides, the CDR3 is TGTGCCAGCAGTTCCTCAGGGTTCGGGGCCTACGAGCAGTACTTC. Translated: CASSSSGFGAYEQYF.

This clonotype was counted a few times. V gene TRBV7-2 combines with J gene TRBJ2-7; 7 nucleotides agree with TRBD1. J was trimmed by 3 bases and V by 5 bases; bases with no gene match: 7. Germline V CDR1 and CDR2: SGHTA, FQGNSA. This CDR3 contains 14 residues. The CDR3 sequence: CASSPRQGYYEQYF. In nucleotides, the CDR3 is TGTGCCAGCAGCCCGAGACAGGGTTACTACGAGCAGTACTTC.

The genes are TRBV19 and TRBJ2-2; D may be TRBD1 (6 bases). V lost 2 bases, J lost 7 bases, and 20 bases lay in between. Germline V gene data show CDR1 as LNHDA and CDR2 as SQIVND (reference sequence). This CDR3 has 17 amino acids. CDR3 bases: TGTGCCAGTAGTATATATCCGCGGCAGGGGAGTGGCGGGGAGCTGTTTTTT. Amino acids: CASSIYPRQGSGGELFF.

This chain links TRBV5-1 with TRBJ2-5; 7 bases map to TRBD2. The ends lost 4 bases at V and 4 bases at J; junction bases unmatched: 7. The CDR3 consists of 14 residues. Germline loops: CDR1 SGHRS, CDR2 YFSETQ. The CDR3 here is CASSQGGSGETQYF. CDR3 DNA sequence: TGCGCCAGCAGCCAGGGAGGGAGCGGAGAGACCCAGTACTTC.

This clonotype was observed a few times. V is TRBV12-3 or TRBV12-4 and J is TRBJ2-6; no clear D. This CDR3 contains 17 residues. The V and J ends lost 3 bases and 0 bases respectively, with 12 bases between them. CDR3 amino acids: CASSFLGFGSGANVLTF. The DNA of the CDR3 is TGTGCCAGCAGTTTCTTAGGCTTCGGCTCTGGGGCCAACGTCCTGACTTTC.

The J gene is TRBJ2-5, the V gene TRBV3-1; 10 nucleotides align to TRBD2. CDR1 LGHDT and CDR2 YNNKEL come from the germline V gene (reference sequence). V was clipped by 2 bases and J by 5 bases; unmatched bases: 17. CDR3 length equals 19 residues. The chain's CDR3 is CASSQYPLAGESAGETQYF. Here the CDR3 DNA reads TGTGCCAGCAGCCAATACCCGCTAGCGGGAGAGTCGGCGGGTGAGACCCAGTACTTC.

This clonotype was seen a few times. The V call is TRBV5-1, the J call TRBJ2-7; D is possibly TRBD2 (6 bases). Trimming stripped 2 bases from V and 2 bases from J, with 11 bases between. The germline CDR1 and CDR2 sequences are SGHRS and YFSETQ. The CDR3 contains 14 residues. CDR3 protein: CASSFRGNTYEQYF. CDR3 nucleotides: TGCGCCAGCAGCTTCCGGGGGAATACCTACGAGCAGTACTTC.

The chain is built from TRBV5-1 and TRBJ2-1; D not certain. The V gene's germline CDR1 is SGHRS and CDR2 YFSETQ. Trimming pared 2 bases from V and 9 bases from J, leaving 6 bases between. This CDR3 is 11 amino acids long. CDR3 bases: TGCGCCAGCAGCTTCGAAAGTGAGCAGTTCTTC. Protein sequence: CASSFESEQFF.

This clonotype has just a few counts. The chain links TRBV5-1 to TRBJ2-1; TRBD2 matches 8 bases. The CDR3 is made up of 15 amino acids. Germline assignment: CDR1 SGHRS and CDR2 YFSETQ. The V gene end was trimmed by 3 bases and the J gene end by 4 bases; junction bases not matched to a gene: 6. In nucleotides, the CDR3 is TGCGCCAGCAGCTCTCTAGCGGGCGATTACAATGAGCAGTTCTTC. Translating it yields CASSSLAGDYNEQFF.